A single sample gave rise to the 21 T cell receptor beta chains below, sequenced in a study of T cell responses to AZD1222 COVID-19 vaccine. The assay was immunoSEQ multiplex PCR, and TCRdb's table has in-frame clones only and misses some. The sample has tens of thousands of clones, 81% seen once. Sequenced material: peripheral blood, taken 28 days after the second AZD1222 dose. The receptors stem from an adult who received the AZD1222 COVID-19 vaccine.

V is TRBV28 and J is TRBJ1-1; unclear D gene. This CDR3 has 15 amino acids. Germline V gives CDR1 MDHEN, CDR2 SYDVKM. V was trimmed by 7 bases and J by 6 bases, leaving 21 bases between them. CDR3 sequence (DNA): TGTGCCAGCACCTTGGGAGGTTTCTCCGGCGCTGAAGCTTTCTTT. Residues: CASTLGGFSGAEAFF.

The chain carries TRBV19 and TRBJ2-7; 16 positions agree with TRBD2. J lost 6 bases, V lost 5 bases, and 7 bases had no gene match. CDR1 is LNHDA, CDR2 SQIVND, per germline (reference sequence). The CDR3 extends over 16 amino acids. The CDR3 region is CASSPGTSGRAREQYF. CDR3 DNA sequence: TGTGCCAGTAGTCCCGGGACTAGCGGGAGGGCCCGCGAGCAGTACTTC.

For the CDR3, the DNA is TGTGCCAGCAGCCAAGACCGTGGACAGGGGTCTGATGAGCAGTTCTTC. Residues: CASSQDRGQGSDEQFF. The V and J genes are TRBV4-2 and TRBJ2-1, with TRBD1 identical over 9 bases. CDR1 is LGHNA, CDR2 YNFKEQ, per germline. After removal of 0 bases from V and 8 bases from J, the junction contained 8 bases not matched to a gene. The CDR3 has 16 residues.

CDR3 sequence reads: CASSPRGFSVGEQYF. The CDR3 nucleotides read TGTGCCAGCAGCCCACGTGGTTTCTCGGTCGGCGAGCAGTACTTC. This chain uses TRBV7-9 with TRBJ2-7, with no clear D. CDR3 length equals 15 residues. Germline CDR1 reads SEHNR; CDR2 reads FQNEAQ (reference sequence). With 5 bases removed from V and 6 bases from J, the gap between germline ends came to 20 bases.

The CDR3 here is CATSDRTSGTTDTQYF. The CDR3 DNA follows: TGTGCCACCAGTGACCGGACTAGCGGGACGACAGATACGCAGTATTTT. This chain connects TRBV24-1 to TRBJ2-3, with TRBD2 identical over 12 bases. V shed 4 bases and J 3 bases; nucleotides not matched to a gene: 4. The CDR3 extends over 16 amino acids. Germline assignment: CDR1 KGHDR and CDR2 SFDVKD.

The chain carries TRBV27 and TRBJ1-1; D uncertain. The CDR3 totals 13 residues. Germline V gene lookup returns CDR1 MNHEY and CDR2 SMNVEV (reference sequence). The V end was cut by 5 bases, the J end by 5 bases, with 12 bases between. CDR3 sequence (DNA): TGTGCCAGCAGTAAAGGAGAATGGACTGAAGCTTTCTTT. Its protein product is CASSKGEWTEAFF.

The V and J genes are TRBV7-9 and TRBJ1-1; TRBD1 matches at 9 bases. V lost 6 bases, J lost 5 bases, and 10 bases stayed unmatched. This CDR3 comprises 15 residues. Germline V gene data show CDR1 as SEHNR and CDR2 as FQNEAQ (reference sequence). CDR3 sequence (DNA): TGTGCCAGCAGTCGACAGGGGGGCCCAGAAACTGAAGCTTTCTTT. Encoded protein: CASSRQGGPETEAFF. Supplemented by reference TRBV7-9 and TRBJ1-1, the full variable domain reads DTGVSQNPRHKITKRGQNVTFRCDPISEHNRLYWYRQTLGQGPEFLTYFQNEAQLEKSRLLSDRFSAERPKGSFSTLEIQRTEQGDSAMYLCASSRQGGPETEAFFGQGTRLTVV.

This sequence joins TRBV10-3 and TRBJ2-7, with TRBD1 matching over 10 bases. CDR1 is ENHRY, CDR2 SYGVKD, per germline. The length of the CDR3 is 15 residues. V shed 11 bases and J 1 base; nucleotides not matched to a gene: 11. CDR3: CASRGGTGVSYEQYF. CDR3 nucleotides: TGTGCCTCTAGGGGGGGGACAGGGGTTTCCTACGAGCAGTACTTC.

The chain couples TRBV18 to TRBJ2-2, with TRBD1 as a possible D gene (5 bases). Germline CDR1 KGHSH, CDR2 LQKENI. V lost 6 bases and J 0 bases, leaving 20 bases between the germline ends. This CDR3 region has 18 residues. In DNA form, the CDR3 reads TGTGCCAGCTCGCCTGCTTGGGGCACAAAAACGAACACCGGGGAGCTGTTTTTT. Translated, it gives CASSPAWGTKTNTGELFF.

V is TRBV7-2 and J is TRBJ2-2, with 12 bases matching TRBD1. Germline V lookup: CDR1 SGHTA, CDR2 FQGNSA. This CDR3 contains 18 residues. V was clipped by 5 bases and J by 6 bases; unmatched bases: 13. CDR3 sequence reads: CASSGNLHRDRGPGELFF. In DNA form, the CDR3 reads TGTGCCAGCAGCGGAAACCTACACCGGGACAGGGGGCCCGGGGAGCTGTTTTTT.

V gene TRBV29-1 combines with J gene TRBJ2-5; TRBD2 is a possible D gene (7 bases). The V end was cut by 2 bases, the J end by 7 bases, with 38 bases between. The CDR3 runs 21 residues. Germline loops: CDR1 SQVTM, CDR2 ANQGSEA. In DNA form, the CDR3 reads TGCAGCGTTGAATACGGGACCGACAGGCCTGCGCCTAGCGGCCTGGTGGGGACCCAGTACTTC. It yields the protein CSVEYGTDRPAPSGLVGTQYF.

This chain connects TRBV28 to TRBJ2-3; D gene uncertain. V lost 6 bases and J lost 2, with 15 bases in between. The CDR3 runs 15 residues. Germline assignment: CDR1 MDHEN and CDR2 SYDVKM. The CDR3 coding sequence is TGTGCCAGCAGCTCACACTACGCCCTCACAGATACGCAGTATTTT. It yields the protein CASSSHYALTDTQYF.

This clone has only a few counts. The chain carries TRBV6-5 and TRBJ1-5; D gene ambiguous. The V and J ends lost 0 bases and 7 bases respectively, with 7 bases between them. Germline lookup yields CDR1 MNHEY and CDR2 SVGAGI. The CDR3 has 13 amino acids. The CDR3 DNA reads TGTGCCAGCAGTTACTCAATAGGCCAGCCCCAGCATTTT. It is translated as CASSYSIGQPQHF.

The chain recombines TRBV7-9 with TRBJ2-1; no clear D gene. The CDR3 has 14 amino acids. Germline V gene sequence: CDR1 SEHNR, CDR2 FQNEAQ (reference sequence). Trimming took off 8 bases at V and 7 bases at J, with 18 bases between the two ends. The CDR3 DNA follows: TGTGCCAGCCCCCCCCCGACGAGTTGGAATGAGCAGTTCTTC. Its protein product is CASPPPTSWNEQFF.

This CDR3 reads CAWSVAGPQFGEQYF. CDR3 bases: TGTGCCTGGAGTGTAGCAGGACCTCAATTTGGTGAGCAGTACTTC. The rearrangement links TRBV30 to TRBJ2-7; D is undetermined. Germline V lookup: CDR1 GTSNPN, CDR2 SVGIG (reference sequence). CDR3 size: 15 residues. The V end lost 0 bases, the J end lost 7 bases, and 19 bases lay between the germline ends.

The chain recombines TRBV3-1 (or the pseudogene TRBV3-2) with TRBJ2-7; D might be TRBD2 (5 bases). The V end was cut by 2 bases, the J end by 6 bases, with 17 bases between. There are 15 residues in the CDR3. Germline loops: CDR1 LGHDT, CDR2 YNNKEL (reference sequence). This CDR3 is CASSQFFLAGFEQYF. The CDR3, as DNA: TGTGCCAGCAGCCAATTTTTTCTAGCCGGGTTCGAGCAGTACTTC.

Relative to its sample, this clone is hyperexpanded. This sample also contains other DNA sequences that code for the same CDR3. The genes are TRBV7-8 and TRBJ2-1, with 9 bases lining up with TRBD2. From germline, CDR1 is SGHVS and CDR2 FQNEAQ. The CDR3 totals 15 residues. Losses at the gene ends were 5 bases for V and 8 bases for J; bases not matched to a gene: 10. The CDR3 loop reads CASSAYSGSGDEQFF. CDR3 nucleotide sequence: TGTGCCAGCAGCGCCTATAGCGGGAGTGGTGATGAGCAGTTCTTC.

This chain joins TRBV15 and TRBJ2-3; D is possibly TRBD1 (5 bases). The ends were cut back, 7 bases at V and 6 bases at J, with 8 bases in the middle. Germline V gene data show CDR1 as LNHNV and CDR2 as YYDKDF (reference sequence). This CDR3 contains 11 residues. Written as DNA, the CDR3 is TGTGCCACCAAGGGGTTTGATACGCAGTATTTT. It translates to CATKGFDTQYF. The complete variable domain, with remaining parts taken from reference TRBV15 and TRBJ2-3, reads DAMVIQNPRYQVTQFGKPVTLSCSQTLNHNVMYWYQQKSSQAPKLLFHYYDKDFNNEADTPDNFQSRRPNTSFCFLDIRSPGLGDTAMYLCATKGFDTQYFGPGTRLTVL.

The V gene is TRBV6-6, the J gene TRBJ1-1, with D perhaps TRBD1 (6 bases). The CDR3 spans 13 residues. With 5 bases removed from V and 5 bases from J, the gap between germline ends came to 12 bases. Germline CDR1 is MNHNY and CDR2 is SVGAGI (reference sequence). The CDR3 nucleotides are TGTGCCAGCAGTAACGGACAGCCTACTGAAGCTTTCTTT. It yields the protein CASSNGQPTEAFF.

The DNA of the CDR3 is TGCGCCAGCAGCTTGTTAGGGACAGATCAAGAGACCCAGTACTTC. This gives the protein CASSLLGTDQETQYF. The genes are TRBV5-1 and TRBJ2-5; 7 bases fit TRBD1. There are 15 residues in the CDR3. The ends lost 1 base at V and 2 bases at J; junction bases unmatched: 5. CDR1 and CDR2 from the germline V gene are SGHRS and YFSETQ.

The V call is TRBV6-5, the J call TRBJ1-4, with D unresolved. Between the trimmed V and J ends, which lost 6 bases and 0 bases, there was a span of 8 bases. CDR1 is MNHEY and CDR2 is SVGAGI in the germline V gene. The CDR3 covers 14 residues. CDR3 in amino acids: CASRGTATNEKLFF. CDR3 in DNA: TGTGCCAGCAGAGGCACGGCAACTAATGAAAAACTGTTTTTT.